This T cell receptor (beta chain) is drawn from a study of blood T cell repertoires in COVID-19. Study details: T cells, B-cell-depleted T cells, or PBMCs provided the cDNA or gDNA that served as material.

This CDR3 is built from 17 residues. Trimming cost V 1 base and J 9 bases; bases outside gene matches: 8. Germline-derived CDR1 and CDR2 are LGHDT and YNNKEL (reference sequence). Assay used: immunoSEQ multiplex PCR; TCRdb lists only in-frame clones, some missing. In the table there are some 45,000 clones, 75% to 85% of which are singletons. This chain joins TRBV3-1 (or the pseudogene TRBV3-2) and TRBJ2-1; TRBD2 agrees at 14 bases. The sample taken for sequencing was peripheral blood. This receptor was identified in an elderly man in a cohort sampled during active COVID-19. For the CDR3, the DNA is TGTGCCAGCAGCCAAGGGGGACTAGCGGGAGTTATTGGTGAGCAGTTCTTC. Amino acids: CASSQGGLAGVIGEQFF.